These 23 T cell receptor beta chains were all obtained from the same sample, sequenced in a study of shared clonotypes between healthy human individuals. Clones were read by immunoSEQ multiplex PCR, and TCRdb kept only the in-frame ones, dropping some. Of about 2.4 million clones in the sample, 80% to 95% were seen once. The sample consisted of naive CD4+ T cells from PBMCs. This sample's subset: CD45RA+ positively selected. These receptors were collected from a man younger than 35 in good health. Some clones in this sample may be carry-over from other donors' samples.

The chain links TRBV18 to TRBJ2-6; D possibly corresponds to TRBD2 (5 bases). Trimming cost V 6 bases and J 0 bases, with 15 bases left between them. Germline V gene data show CDR1 as KGHSH and CDR2 as LQKENI. The CDR3 has 17 amino acids. CDR3 sequence (DNA): TGTGCCAGCTCGGGTGCCCTAGGGAGCTCTGGGGCCAACGTCCTGACTTTC. Translated: CASSGALGSSGANVLTF.

The rearrangement links TRBV5-1 to TRBJ2-2; 7 nucleotides align to TRBD1. Germline V gives CDR1 SGHRS, CDR2 YFSETQ. V was clipped by 0 bases and J by 1 base; unmatched bases: 3. This CDR3 spans 16 amino acids. The CDR3: CASSLAGQVNTGELFF. The CDR3 DNA is TGCGCCAGCAGCTTGGCCGGACAGGTGAACACCGGGGAGCTGTTTTTT.

The CDR3 region has the DNA TGTGCCAGCTCGGACCGCGGGGCCAGGCCTAATGAAAAACTGTTTTTT. Translation gives CASSDRGARPNEKLFF. V is TRBV18 and J is TRBJ1-4; TRBD1 is a possible D gene (5 bases). The V and J ends lost 6 bases and 3 bases respectively, with 17 bases between them. The length of the CDR3 is 16 residues. In germline, CDR1 is KGHSH, CDR2 LQKENI.

This clone was counted once. The CDR3 coding sequence is TGCGCCAGCAGCTCTGTTACGTTAAATGAGCAGTTCTTC. Translating gives CASSSVTLNEQFF. The chain has TRBV5-1 and TRBJ2-1; D unclear. Trimming pared 3 bases from V and 7 bases from J, leaving 11 bases between. This CDR3 is built from 13 residues. Germline CDR1 SGHRS, CDR2 YFSETQ.

The chain is built from TRBV5-8 and TRBJ1-2; D not resolved. CDR1 and CDR2 from the germline V gene are SGHTS and YDEGEE. V lost 5 bases to trimming and J lost 4 bases, with 12 bases between them. The CDR3 consists of 13 residues. CDR3 in amino acids: CASSFDRFYGYTF. As DNA, the CDR3 is TGTGCCAGCAGTTTTGACCGATTCTATGGCTACACCTTC. Variable domain in full (rest from reference TRBV5-8 and TRBJ1-2): EAGVTQSPTHLIKTRGQQATLRCSPISGHTSVYWYQQALGLGLQFLLWYDEGEERNRGNFPPRFSGRQFPNYSSELNVNALELEDSALYLCASSFDRFYGYTFGSGTRLTVV.

Note on this clone: The identical CDR3 is also encoded by other nucleotide sequences in the sample. This chain connects TRBV29-1 to TRBJ2-5, with D uncertain. V was cut by 3 bases and J by 0 bases, with 8 bases left in between. The CDR3 spans 13 residues. The germline V gene has CDR1 SQVTM and CDR2 ANQGSEA. The CDR3 here is CSVEGQYQETQYF. CDR3 nucleotide sequence: TGCAGCGTTGAGGGCCAGTACCAAGAGACCCAGTACTTC. Full variable domain (remainder filled in from reference TRBV29-1 and TRBJ2-5): SAVISQKPSRDICQRGTSLTIQCQVDSQVTMMFWYRQQPGQSLTLIATANQGSEATYESGFVIDKFPISRPNLTFSTLTVSNMSPEDSSIYLCSVEGQYQETQYFGPGTRLLVL.

The chain is built from TRBV19 and TRBJ2-1; 10 positions agree with TRBD1. CDR1 LNHDA and CDR2 SQIVND come from the germline V gene (reference sequence). V dropped 10 bases and J dropped 8; count of bases not matched to a gene: 11. The CDR3 is 14 residues long. The CDR3 spells CATGDRGRDHEQFF. The CDR3 DNA sequence: TGTGCCACCGGAGACAGGGGGCGCGACCATGAGCAGTTCTTC.

The chain is built from TRBV7-2 and TRBJ2-2; a possible D gene is TRBD2 (6 bases). CDR1 SGHTA and CDR2 FQGNSA come from the germline V gene. Trimming removed 5 bases from V and 0 bases from J, with 16 bases in between. The CDR3 is 17 amino acids. For the CDR3, the DNA is TGTGCCAGCAGCCCGGGACTGGCATTCGCGAACACCGGGGAGCTGTTTTTT. This translates into CASSPGLAFANTGELFF. The full variable domain, rest sourced from reference TRBV7-2 and TRBJ2-2, is GAGVSQSPSNKVTEKGKDVELRCDPISGHTALYWYRQSLGQGLEFLIYFQGNSAPDKSGLPSDRFSAERTGGSVSTLTIQRTQQEDSAVYLCASSPGLAFANTGELFFGEGSRLTVL.

CDR3: CASSESLGGSSTGELFF. As DNA, the CDR3 is TGCGCCAGCAGTGAGTCGTTGGGGGGGTCGAGCACCGGGGAGCTGTTTTTT. The V gene is TRBV10-1, the J gene TRBJ2-2; 7 bases map to TRBD2. This CDR3 spans 17 amino acids. Germline loops: CDR1 WNHNN, CDR2 SYGVQD (reference sequence). V lost 0 bases to trimming and J lost 4 bases; unmatched junction nucleotides: 8.

The chain employs TRBV5-6 and TRBJ2-2, with TRBD2 as a possible D gene (6 bases). The V gene's germline CDR1 is SGHDT and CDR2 YYEEEE. This CDR3 region has 18 residues. V was pared by 5 bases and J by 0 bases, with 20 bases between. As DNA, the CDR3 is TGTGCCAGCAGTTCGATGCGGGGACCTGCTTCGAACACCGGGGAGCTGTTTTTT. Protein sequence: CASSSMRGPASNTGELFF.

This chain connects TRBV6-5 to TRBJ2-7; D gene ambiguous. Germline V gene sequence: CDR1 MNHEY, CDR2 SVGAGI. Trimming cost V 4 bases and J 2 bases, with 9 bases left between them. CDR3 length equals 13 residues. The CDR3, as DNA: TGTGCCAGCAGTTCCGGCAGAGCCTACGAGCAGTACTTC. Encoded protein: CASSSGRAYEQYF.

The chain is built from TRBV27 and TRBJ2-3, with D tentatively TRBD2 (6 bases). This CDR3 contains 15 residues. Germline CDR1 MNHEY, CDR2 SMNVEV (reference sequence). Between the trimmed V and J ends, which lost 6 bases and 3 bases, there was a span of 16 bases. The CDR3 region is CASSWDFGRTDTQYF. CDR3 sequence (DNA): TGTGCCAGCAGCTGGGACTTTGGGCGAACAGATACGCAGTATTTT.

The V gene is TRBV9, the J gene TRBJ2-7; TRBD1 matches 9 bases. V was pared by 3 bases and J by 7 bases, with 8 bases of the junction left unmatched. The CDR3 length is 14 residues. Germline assignment: CDR1 SGDLS and CDR2 YYNGEE. Here the CDR3 reads CASSAGTGSLEQYF. CDR3 sequence (DNA): TGTGCCAGCAGCGCCGGGACAGGGAGCTTGGAGCAGTACTTC.

The chain employs TRBV28 and TRBJ2-6; D is unclear. Trimming removed 4 bases from V and 0 bases from J, with 7 bases in between. Germline V CDR1 and CDR2: MDHEN, SYDVKM. The CDR3 contains 15 residues. This chain's CDR3 is CASSSINSGANVLTF. As DNA, the CDR3 is TGTGCCAGCAGTTCTATTAACTCTGGGGCCAACGTCCTGACTTTC.

The DNA of the CDR3 is TGTGCCAGCAGCCGAGCGAGGGCAGAGACCCAGTACTTC. Amino acid sequence: CASSRARAETQYF. V gene TRBV7-9 combines with J gene TRBJ2-5, with D tentatively TRBD2 (5 bases). Trimming removed 5 bases at V and 4 bases at J, with 11 bases between. The CDR3 is made up of 13 amino acids. Per the germline V gene, CDR1 is SEHNR and CDR2 is FQNEAQ (reference sequence).

This rearrangement joins TRBV15 to TRBJ2-7; 10 bases fit TRBD1. V gave up 5 bases and J gave up 4 bases; unmatched junction bases: 5. The CDR3 runs to 14 residues. Germline V gene lookup returns CDR1 LNHNV and CDR2 YYDKDF (reference sequence). The DNA for the CDR3 is TGTGCCACCAGCGTCGGGACAGGGGTGTACGAGCAGTACTTC. Translation gives CATSVGTGVYEQYF.

Turning to this clone: This sample includes further DNA sequences coding for the same CDR3. CDR3 sequence: CASSLGSGSTDTQYF. CDR3 coding DNA: TGTGCCAGCAGCTTAGGCAGCGGGAGCACAGATACGCAGTATTTT. The chain recombines TRBV7-9 with TRBJ2-3; D may be TRBD2 (6 bases). This CDR3 spans 15 amino acids. V dropped 1 base and J dropped 0 bases, with 8 bases sitting between them. From germline, CDR1 is SEHNR and CDR2 FQNEAQ (reference sequence).

This clone was detected only a few times. The chain is built from TRBV7-3 and TRBJ1-1, with D possibly TRBD1 on 5 matching bases. The ends were cut back, 2 bases at V and 8 bases at J, with 12 bases in the middle. The CDR3 covers 13 residues. Germline-derived CDR1 and CDR2 are SGHTA and FQGTGA. This chain's CDR3 is CASSLHRDGEAFF. The CDR3 bases are TGTGCCAGCAGCTTACATAGGGACGGGGAAGCTTTCTTT.

The chain is built from TRBV5-6 and TRBJ2-1; 10 nucleotides align to TRBD2. This CDR3 contains 16 residues. Germline V lookup: CDR1 SGHDT, CDR2 YYEEEE. V was pared by 4 bases and J by 4 bases, with 8 bases of the junction left unmatched. DNA for the CDR3: TGTGCCAGCAGCCGCCCCACTAGCGGGGCTTACAATGAGCAGTTCTTC. It is translated as CASSRPTSGAYNEQFF.

V gene TRBV18 combines with J gene TRBJ1-2; unclear D gene. The CDR3 has 14 residues. V lost 4 bases and J lost 8, with 17 bases in between. Germline CDR1 is KGHSH and CDR2 is LQKENI. This CDR3 is CASSLTLVGKGYTF. The CDR3 DNA sequence: TGTGCCAGCTCACTAACGCTTGTGGGTAAAGGCTACACCTTC.

V usage is TRBV5-8 and J usage is TRBJ1-3, with TRBD1 identical over 8 bases. Germline V gene sequence: CDR1 SGHTS, CDR2 YDEGEE. This CDR3 has 15 amino acids. Unmatched junction bases numbered 5, after V lost 4 bases and J lost 2 bases. The CDR3, as DNA: TGTGCCAGCAGCGGGGGGACAGGAGCTGGAAACACCATATATTTT. Its protein is CASSGGTGAGNTIYF.

V is TRBV18 and J is TRBJ2-7; 13 bases match TRBD2. Per the germline V gene, CDR1 is KGHSH and CDR2 is LQKENI. The CDR3 spans 16 residues. Trimming at V came to 3 bases and at J to 1 base, leaving 3 bases not matched to a gene. CDR3 amino acids: CASSPRTSGSSYEQYF. The DNA of the CDR3 is TGTGCCAGCTCACCCCGGACTAGCGGGAGTTCCTACGAGCAGTACTTC.

The rearrangement joins TRBV6-1 to TRBJ2-7; weak D call: TRBD2 (6 bases). The CDR3 has 13 amino acids. V was cut by 7 bases and J by 0 bases, with 10 bases left in between. Germline V CDR1 and CDR2: MNHNS, SASEGT. The CDR3 DNA is TGTGCCAGCATCGGCGGGAACTCCTACGAGCAGTACTTC. This translates into CASIGGNSYEQYF.